The rows below give T cell receptor beta chains drawn from one sample of a study of spatial heterogeneity in lung cancer. MiXCR, applied by TCRdb to the 5' RACE reads, yields one record per CDR3 protein. The sample holds tens of thousands of distinct CDR3 sequences; more than 7% are singletons and the top ten take 29%. The sequencing here drew on PBMCs, taken at surgery. The source is a female donor with early-stage non-small cell lung cancer. Each CDR3 is given with its conserved first and last residue. The order of the fields is V gene, clone size, D gene, J gene, CDR3 DNA, CDR3 protein. A D gene is named only where the DNA matches it firmly. For some rows the clone size is stated as once, few or many, or as a class when expanded; others skip it.

V gene: TRBV10-1
clone size: many
D gene: TRBD2
J gene: TRBJ2-3
CDR3 DNA: TGCGCCAGCAGTGAGGGACTAGCGGGAGGTACAGATACGCAGTATTTT
CDR3 protein: CASSEGLAGGTDTQYF

V gene: TRBV20-1
clone size: many
D gene: TRBD2
J gene: TRBJ2-1
CDR3 DNA: TGCAGTGCTAGGGGAGCGGGGCTCTCCTACAATGAGCAGTTCTTC
CDR3 protein: CSARGAGLSYNEQFF

V gene: TRBV4-3
clone size: .
D gene: .
J gene: TRBJ1-2
CDR3 DNA: TGCGCCAGCAGCCAGTTTGGGTTTTCTAACTATGGCTACACCTTC
CDR3 protein: CASSQFGFSNYGYTF

V gene: TRBV4-2
clone size: few
D gene: TRBD1
J gene: TRBJ2-7
CDR3 DNA: TGTGCCAGCAGCCAGAGCAGGGGGAGCCTCTCCTACGAGCAGTACTTC
CDR3 protein: CASSQSRGSLSYEQYF

V gene: TRBV7-9
clone size: many
D gene: TRBD1
J gene: TRBJ2-5
CDR3 DNA: TGTGCCAGCAGCTACCGGGACAGCCAAGAGACCCAGTACTTC
CDR3 protein: CASSYRDSQETQYF

V gene: TRBV5-1
clone size: many
D gene: .
J gene: TRBJ2-5
CDR3 DNA: TGCGCCAGCAGCTTGAGCCTAGCTCAAGAGACCCAGTACTTC
CDR3 protein: CASSLSLAQETQYF

V gene: TRBV4-2
clone size: many
D gene: TRBD2
J gene: TRBJ2-7
CDR3 DNA: TGTGCCAGCAGCCCGGGACTAGCGGGGGATATCTCCTACGAGCAGTACTTC
CDR3 protein: CASSPGLAGDISYEQYF

V gene: TRBV2
clone size: many
D gene: TRBD1
J gene: TRBJ2-3
CDR3 DNA: TGTGCCAGCATCCGGGACAGGGGCACAGATACGCAGTATTTT
CDR3 protein: CASIRDRGTDTQYF

V gene: TRBV6-2/TRBV6-3
clone size: few
D gene: .
J gene: TRBJ2-2
CDR3 DNA: TGTGCCAGCAGGGTACCGGGCGGGGAGCTGTTTTTT
CDR3 protein: CASRVPGGELFF

V gene: TRBV28
clone size: many
D gene: .
J gene: TRBJ2-3
CDR3 DNA: TGTGCCAGCAGTCCGTGGACCAGGGGAGGTACGCAGTATTTT
CDR3 protein: CASSPWTRGGTQYF

V gene: TRBV2
clone size: .
D gene: .
J gene: TRBJ2-7
CDR3 DNA: TGTGCCAGCAGTGAGGGATCCCAGGCGCAGCAGTACTTC
CDR3 protein: CASSEGSQAQQYF

V gene: TRBV7-3
clone size: few
D gene: .
J gene: TRBJ2-1
CDR3 DNA: TGTGCCAGCAGCTTAAATCCGTCCTATGAGCAGTTCTTC
CDR3 protein: CASSLNPSYEQFF

V gene: TRBV10-3
clone size: few
D gene: .
J gene: TRBJ2-1
CDR3 DNA: TGTGCCATCAGTGACCTCAAAATACGATTCAATGAGCAGTTCTTC
CDR3 protein: CAISDLKIRFNEQFF

V gene: TRBV15
clone size: few
D gene: .
J gene: TRBJ1-6
CDR3 DNA: TGTGCCACCAGCAGAGATTTGGGGAATAATTCACCCCTCCACTTT
CDR3 protein: CATSRDLGNNSPLHF